The rows below give T cell receptor beta chains drawn from one sample of a study of blood T cell repertoires in COVID-19. The protocol was immunoSEQ multiplex PCR, while the TCRdb copy is restricted to in-frame clones and leaves out a portion. In the table there are about 240,000 clones, about 86% of which are singletons. Input material: peripheral blood. The receptors stem from a woman at least 80 years old with acute or convalescent COVID-19. CDR3s include the opening cysteine and the closing phenylalanine or tryptophan. Each record gives: D gene, V gene, J gene, clone size, CDR3 DNA, CDR3 protein. D genes are given only for firm matches. Rows may omit the clone size; those that give it use once, few, many or a size class.

-	TRBV9	TRBJ1-3	-	TGTGCCAGCAGCAACTCGGGAGTGCCTGACACCATATATTTT	CASSNSGVPDTIYF
-	TRBV27	TRBJ2-5	few	TGTGCCAGCGGATTACAGGGTCAAGAGACCCAGTACTTC	CASGLQGQETQYF
TRBD2	TRBV7-3	TRBJ2-5	few	TGTGCCAGCAGCTTTACCGGGACTAGCGGGGGGGAGACCCAGTACTTC	CASSFTGTSGGETQYF
TRBD2	TRBV4-1	TRBJ2-1	few	TGCGCCAGCAGCCAGCGGGGGACCTACAATGAGCAGTTCTTC	CASSQRGTYNEQFF
-	TRBV18	TRBJ2-1	-	TGTGCCAGCTCACCAGGGATGGGGCGGGGAGGCAATGAGCAGTTCTTC	CASSPGMGRGGNEQFF
-	TRBV5-1	TRBJ2-1	once	TGCGCCAGCAGCTTGGGTAACAGGCGACTTTACAATGAGCAGTTCTTC	CASSLGNRRLYNEQFF
TRBD1	TRBV5-6	TRBJ2-7	-	TGTGCCAGCAGCGACTCCGGGACAGGGGGCAGACTGAGGTACTTC	CASSDSGTGGRLRYF
-	TRBV9	TRBJ1-3	-	TGTGCCAGCAGCAAACAGGGAAGCTCTGGAAACACCATATATTTT	CASSKQGSSGNTIYF
-	TRBV5-1	TRBJ2-1	-	TGCGCCAGCAGCTTGGGGGTAGCGGTGACGTACAATGAGCAGTTCTTC	CASSLGVAVTYNEQFF
-	TRBV28	TRBJ1-5	once	TGTGCCAGCAGAGGGACAAGCAATCAGCCCCAGCATTTT	CASRGTSNQPQHF
TRBD1	TRBV7-6	TRBJ1-5	-	TGTGCCAGCAGCTTAGGGGCAGGGGGCACCAATCAGCCCCAGCATTTT	CASSLGAGGTNQPQHF
TRBD2	TRBV3-1/TRBV3-2	TRBJ2-3	-	TGTGCCAGCAGCCCTCTAGCGGGGGGGCCTGTCAATACGCAGTATTTT	CASSPLAGGPVNTQYF
TRBD1	TRBV28	TRBJ1-6	few	TGTGCCAGCAGTTTGCTGGACAGGGGGCGCGGTTCACCCCTCCACTTT	CASSLLDRGRGSPLHF
TRBD1	TRBV30	TRBJ1-3	-	TGTGCCTGGGGGCGACCGGGACAGGGGGACATCTCTGGAAACACCATATATTTT	CAWGRPGQGDISGNTIYF
-	TRBV27	TRBJ2-1	-	TGTGCCAGCAGTTGGGGCAACAATGAGCAGTTCTTC	CASSWGNNEQFF
-	TRBV2	TRBJ1-2	-	TGTGCCAGCAGTGAGACAAGAGGCTACACCTTC	CASSETRGYTF
-	TRBV5-1	TRBJ2-3	-	TGCGCCAGCAGCTTGCCTTTAGATACGCAGTATTTT	CASSLPLDTQYF
TRBD1	TRBV23-1	TRBJ2-2	-	TGCGCCAGCACGAGACCATTTCCCCGGGGACAGCGCACCGGGGAGCTGTTTTTT	CASTRPFPRGQRTGELFF
-	TRBV9	TRBJ1-6	-	TGTGCCAGCAGCCCTAGCTCGGGCTCCTATAATTCACCCCTCCACTTT	CASSPSSGSYNSPLHF
-	TRBV15	TRBJ1-5	-	TGTGCCACCAGCCTCGCCGAGGGAGGAATGGCCCAGCATTTT	CATSLAEGGMAQHF
TRBD1	TRBV5-1	TRBJ2-3	-	TGCGCCAGCAGCCCCACAGGGGGCTTCACAGATACGCAGTATTTT	CASSPTGGFTDTQYF
TRBD2	TRBV27	TRBJ2-3	-	TGTGCCAGCAGTTTTAGCGGGGGGGCTGAAGATACGCAGTATTTT	CASSFSGGAEDTQYF
TRBD2	TRBV11-2	TRBJ2-1	-	TGTGCCAGCAGCTTAACTAGCGGGGGACTCAATGAGCAGTTCTTC	CASSLTSGGLNEQFF
TRBD1	TRBV28	TRBJ1-2	-	TGTGCCAGCAGTACCCAGGGGGATGGGGTCAACTATGGCTACACCTTC	CASSTQGDGVNYGYTF
TRBD1	TRBV6-5	TRBJ2-5	-	TGTGCCAGCAGTTCCCGGACAGGGTTCGAGACCCAGTACTTC	CASSSRTGFETQYF
TRBD1	TRBV5-8	TRBJ1-2	-	TGTGCCAGCAGCTTGGTTCGACAGGGGGGCTACACCTTC	CASSLVRQGGYTF
-	TRBV29-1	TRBJ1-3	once	TGCAGCGGCGCACAGGGCGCTGGAAACACCATATATTTT	CSGAQGAGNTIYF
-	TRBV7-7	TRBJ2-1	-	TGTGCTAGCAGCCCTCGGCGGGCCTCCTACAATGAGCAGTTCTTC	CASSPRRASYNEQFF
-	TRBV7-2	TRBJ2-1	-	TGTGCCAGCAGCCCTGAGGGAGCCCTTTACAATGAGCAGTTCTTC	CASSPEGALYNEQFF
-	TRBV5-5	TRBJ2-3	-	TGTGCCAGCAGCTTTGGGAGTAGCACAGATACGCAGTATTTT	CASSFGSSTDTQYF
TRBD1	TRBV5-1	TRBJ2-7	once	TGCGCCAGCAGCTCCAAGACAGGGACGAACGAGCAGTACTTC	CASSSKTGTNEQYF
-	TRBV11-2	TRBJ1-5	-	TGTGCCAGCAGCTTAGATGGGGCAGTCAATCAGCCCCAGCATTTT	CASSLDGAVNQPQHF
-	TRBV20-1	TRBJ1-2	-	TGCAGTGCTAGAAGACTGGAGGGCTACACCTTC	CSARRLEGYTF
-	TRBV7-8	TRBJ2-1	-	TGTGCCAGCAGCTTAATTGAGGGCCCATACAATGAGCAGTTCTTC	CASSLIEGPYNEQFF
-	TRBV28	TRBJ2-5	-	TGTGCCAGCAGTTTGGTTACCCGGGAGACCCAGTACTTC	CASSLVTRETQYF
-	TRBV2	TRBJ1-5	-	TGTGCCAGCAGCTCGACAAGTAATCAGCCCCAGCATTTT	CASSSTSNQPQHF
TRBD1	TRBV6-5	TRBJ1-2	-	TGTGCCAGCACTAGGGGACAGAACTATGGCTACACCTTC	CASTRGQNYGYTF
TRBD1	TRBV30	TRBJ1-5	-	TGTGCCTGGAGCCTCCGGGACAGTCATCAGCCCCAGCATTTT	CAWSLRDSHQPQHF
-	TRBV6-6	TRBJ1-2	-	TGTGCCAGCAGTTATAGACAGGACTTCTCCCTCTATGGCTACACCTTC	CASSYRQDFSLYGYTF
TRBD2	TRBV4-2	TRBJ2-5	once	TGTGCCAGCAGCCAAGCGGGGGGGTGGCAAGAGACCCAGTACTTC	CASSQAGGWQETQYF
TRBD2	TRBV7-2	TRBJ2-3	-	TGTGCCAGCAGGGGAGGGACTAGCCCTCTGGGCACAGATACGCAGTATTTT	CASRGGTSPLGTDTQYF
TRBD1	TRBV28	TRBJ1-5	-	TGTGCCAGCAGTTCGGACAGGAATCAGCCCCAGCATTTT	CASSSDRNQPQHF
-	TRBV7-9	TRBJ2-7	-	TGTGCCAGCAGCCAGGGTGGGACCTACGAGCAGTACTTC	CASSQGGTYEQYF
-	TRBV7-9	TRBJ2-3	-	TGTGCCAGCAGCCTGCTTCTTACTAGCACAGATACGCAGTATTTT	CASSLLLTSTDTQYF
TRBD1	TRBV25-1	TRBJ2-7	-	TGTGCCAGCTCCCCGGGTTGGACAGGGGGCTCCTACGAGCAGTACTTC	CASSPGWTGGSYEQYF
TRBD1	TRBV3-1/TRBV3-2	TRBJ1-1	-	TGTGCCAGCAGTAACCAGGGGGTTGGAGGAGCTTTCTTT	CASSNQGVGGAFF